Included here is one T cell receptor (beta chain) sequence, with context. The CDR3 has 15 amino acids. Germline CDR1 is MGHRA and CDR2 is YSYEKL. The V gene lost 2 bases and the J gene lost 6 bases, with 11 bases spanning the gap. Ages ranged from 18 to 89 years, with residence in approximately 25 US areas. Assignments of participants to cohorts depended upon their own reported clinical history. The sample comes from a study of blood T cell repertoires in COVID-19. Authors' methods: Nucleated cell number was recorded as an estimate derived from reference gene primer amplification. Sequencing used immunoSEQ multiplex PCR; TCRdb keeps in-frame clones, though not all of them. The V and J calls and the clone size are those of that table, but D and trimming were determined from the DNA. The top ten hold roughly a tenth of the sample, which has a few hundred thousand clones, 85% to 90% seen once.

This TCR was sampled from a woman aged 45-65 years who had recovered from COVID-19. Sequenced sample: PBMCs or T cells enriched from blood (not recorded which). The V call is TRBV4-1, the J call TRBJ1-6; D possibly corresponds to TRBD1 (6 bases). CDR3 loop: CASSQTDRINSPLHF. CDR3 in DNA: TGCGCCAGCAGCCAAACGGACAGAATTAATTCACCCCTCCACTTT.